The entry below gives a single T cell receptor (beta chain) sequence along with its context. The sample belongs to a study of blood T cell repertoires in COVID-19. Across the study: COVID-19 samples from acute and convalescent phases originated in the United States, Italy and Spain. Nucleic acid was either cDNA or gDNA, and it came from T cells, B-cell-depleted T cells, or PBMCs.

The germline V gene has CDR1 SGHAT and CDR2 FQNNGV. V was trimmed by 2 bases and J by 12 bases, leaving 19 bases between them. The CDR3 is 14 amino acids. Participants, about 18 to 100 years old, spanned more than 20 US areas. The study assigned cohorts using participant-reported clinical history. Profiling relied on immunoSEQ multiplex PCR, and the TCRdb table lists in-frame clones only, not all of them. The table includes about 480,000 clones, roughly 88% detected once. The sample taken for sequencing was PBMCs or T cells enriched from blood (not recorded which). The TCR sequence derives from a woman aged 40 to 50 who had recovered from COVID-19. The V call is TRBV11-2, the J call TRBJ1-1; maybe TRBD1 (5 bases). The CDR3, as DNA: TGTGCCAGCAGCTTACTGGGTGGGCAGGGCAGTTCTTTCTTT. This encodes CASSLLGGQGSSFF.